The entry below gives a single T cell receptor beta chain sequence along with its context. The sample belongs to a study of blood T cell repertoires in COVID-19. Background on the study: Both acute and convalescent COVID-19 samples were obtained from the United States, Italy and Spain.

CDR3 length: 15 residues. Germline assignment: CDR1 LNHDA and CDR2 SQIVND (reference sequence). The V end was cut by 5 bases, the J end by 3 bases, with 13 bases between. Authors' processing steps: Amplifying reference gene primers gave estimates of nucleated cell counts. Using immunoSEQ multiplex PCR, the repertoire was profiled, and TCRdb retains in-frame clones only, with some absent. V, J and clone size are taken as reported in that table, and D and trimming were inferred from the DNA itself. In the table there are 150,000 to 200,000 clones, approximately 84% of which are singletons. This TCR came from a man younger than 30 with active or convalescent COVID-19. What was sequenced was peripheral blood. The chain employs TRBV19 and TRBJ2-2; a possible D gene is TRBD1 (6 bases). CDR3 coding DNA: TGTGCCAGTAGTGTAACAGGGTCGTACACCGGGGAGCTGTTTTTT. Residues: CASSVTGSYTGELFF.